The TCR beta chain under discussion was sequenced for a study of regulatory T cells in long-lasting Graves disease. Study in general: For a period under 3 months, newly diagnosed Graves' patients had taken antithyroid drugs.

Study outcomes and limitations: Persistent Graves' patients showed a TCR diversity that was lower than that of newly diagnosed ones.

On this clonotype itself: Its antigen is still unknown. This sequence may be a read error, since a much larger clone differs from it by one base.

The authors built TCR beta libraries using iRepertoire HTBI primers and Arm-PCR of CDR3 regions. TCRdb fed the multiplex PCR reads into MiXCR, producing one record per CDR3 protein. The repertoire holds 560,000 or so distinct CDR3 sequences, 16% seen once, with approximately 12% in the top ten. Germline loops: CDR1 MNHEY, CDR2 SMNVEV (reference sequence). This CDR3 has 15 amino acids. This sample's time point: newly diagnosed GD, antithyroid drugs for less than 3 months. RNA isolated from PBMCs was used to make the TCR library. American Thyroid Association guidelines served as the basis for diagnosing Graves' disease. This sample also appeared in a second study, on T cells in Graves' hyperthyroidism and ophthalmopathy.

The specimen comprised peripheral blood mononuclear cells (PBMCs), sampled at new diagnosis, from a patient treated with antithyroid drugs. The receptor was isolated from a man younger than 35 with Graves disease. The chain recombines TRBV27 with TRBJ2-5; perhaps TRBD2 as D (5 bases). DNA for the CDR3: TGTGCCGGCAGCCCCTCGGGATCTCAACTGGGGACCCAGTACTTC. Translating it yields CAGSPSGSQLGTQYF.